Below, 19 T cell receptor beta chains from the same sample are listed, as sequenced in a study of control samples from healthy donors and cancer patients. Here immunoSEQ multiplex PCR was the method, and the copy in TCRdb shows in-frame clones only, minus some. The sample has about 160,000 clones; roughly 94% are singletons. The sequenced sample consisted of PBMCs. Source of these receptors: a man aged 60 to 75 with colorectal cancer.

The J gene is TRBJ1-3, the V gene TRBV18; 10 nucleotides agree with TRBD1. Germline CDR1 KGHSH, CDR2 LQKENI. The CDR3 is 18 amino acids. With 0 bases clipped from V and 1 base from J, the junction kept 6 bases outside the gene matches. For the CDR3, the DNA is TGTGCCAGCTCACCACCGATGGGACAGGGGTTATCTGGAAACACCATATATTTT. Translation gives CASSPPMGQGLSGNTIYF. Looking up the rest from reference TRBV18 and TRBJ1-3 gives the full variable domain: NAGVMQNPRHLVRRRGQEARLRCSPMKGHSHVYWYRQLPEEGLKFMVYLQKENIIDESGMPKERFSAEFPKEGPSILRIQQVVRGDSAAYFCASSPPMGQGLSGNTIYFGEGSWLTVV.

This chain connects TRBV5-1 to TRBJ2-7; TRBD1 aligns across 10 bases. The CDR3 extends over 14 amino acids. V lost 2 bases to trimming and J lost 6 bases; unmatched junction nucleotides: 5. Germline V gives CDR1 SGHRS, CDR2 YFSETQ. The CDR3 DNA is TGCGCCAGCAGCTTACGACAGGGGGCAGGCGAGCAGTACTTC. It is translated as CASSLRQGAGEQYF.

The chain links TRBV4-1 to TRBJ2-1; no definite D call. V was trimmed by 1 base and J by 6 bases, leaving 13 bases between them. Germline V gives CDR1 MGHRA, CDR2 YSYEKL. The CDR3 covers 15 residues. In nucleotides, the CDR3 is TGCGCCAGCAGCCAAGGTTTCGGTGCGGTCAATGAGCAGTTCTTC. Protein sequence: CASSQGFGAVNEQFF.

The chain recombines TRBV28 with TRBJ2-7; 11 bases match TRBD1. CDR1 is MDHEN, CDR2 SYDVKM, per germline. CDR3 length: 17 residues. Trimming cost V 5 bases and J 5 bases; bases outside gene matches: 14. CDR3 loop: CASSPYLRDRGVNEQYF. The CDR3 DNA is TGTGCCAGCAGTCCATACCTCCGGGACAGGGGGGTCAACGAGCAGTACTTC.

This sequence joins TRBV7-2 and TRBJ1-5; D might be TRBD1 (5 bases). V was clipped by 3 bases and J by 4 bases, with 7 bases between them. The germline V gene has CDR1 SGHTA and CDR2 FQGNSA. CDR3 size: 13 residues. As DNA, the CDR3 is TGTGCCAGCAGCTTTCGGGGGAATCAGCCCCAGCATTTT. It encodes CASSFRGNQPQHF. The variable domain in full, completed from reference TRBV7-2 and TRBJ1-5, reads GAGVSQSPSNKVTEKGKDVELRCDPISGHTALYWYRQSLGQGLEFLIYFQGNSAPDKSGLPSDRFSAERTGGSVSTLTIQRTQQEDSAVYLCASSFRGNQPQHFGDGTRLSIL.

This chain connects TRBV30 to TRBJ1-1, with 11 positions matching TRBD1. Germline loops: CDR1 GTSNPN, CDR2 SVGIG (reference sequence). V shed 0 bases and J 7 bases; nucleotides not matched to a gene: 1. This CDR3 has 13 residues. The CDR3 loop reads CAWSVGTGGEAFF. DNA of the CDR3: TGTGCCTGGAGTGTCGGGACAGGGGGTGAAGCTTTCTTT.

The chain recombines TRBV25-1 with TRBJ1-6, with D maybe TRBD1 (5 bases). This CDR3 is 18 amino acids long. Trimming removed 1 base from V and 0 bases from J, with 13 bases in between. Germline V gene sequence: CDR1 MGHDK, CDR2 SYGVNS. The CDR3 DNA follows: TGTGCCAGCAGTGAATTGGTTGGGGGGAGCTCCTATAATTCACCCCTCCACTTT. Its protein product is CASSELVGGSSYNSPLHF. The variable domain in full, completed from reference TRBV25-1 and TRBJ1-6, reads EADIYQTPRYLVIGTGKKITLECSQTMGHDKMYWYQQDPGMELHLIHYSYGVNSTEKGDLSSESTVSRIRTEHFPLTLESARPSHTSQYLCASSELVGGSSYNSPLHFGNGTRLTVT.

This sequence joins TRBV7-6 and TRBJ2-3; 7 bases agree with TRBD1. The CDR3 contains 15 residues. Germline V gene lookup returns CDR1 SGHVS and CDR2 FNYEAQ. Trimming removed 2 bases from V and 0 bases from J; junction bases left unmatched: 2. CDR3 loop: CASSLRTGSTDTQYF. The CDR3 nucleotides are TGTGCCAGCAGCTTAAGGACAGGAAGCACAGATACGCAGTATTTT.

The gene calls are TRBV21-1 and TRBJ2-5; the table's D call of TRBD1 was not tested on the DNA. TRBV21-1 is a pseudogene locus. The CDR3 runs to 16 residues. CDR3 residues: CASTDLEGAHQETQYF. DNA for the CDR3: TGTGCCAGCACCGACCTGGAAGGGGCCCACCAAGAGACCCAGTACTTC.

The table lists this clone with a count of one. The chain joins TRBV6-2 or TRBV6-3 to TRBJ2-2, with TRBD1 matching 11 bases. Per the germline V gene, CDR1 is MNHEY and CDR2 is SVGEGT. V shed 6 bases, J shed 6 bases, and the junction held 3 bases outside the gene matches. This CDR3 comprises 14 residues. This CDR3 reads CASSWDRGAGELFF. For the CDR3, the DNA is TGTGCCAGCAGCTGGGACAGGGGGGCCGGGGAGCTGTTTTTT.

V is TRBV30 and J is TRBJ2-7; unclear D gene. Trimming removed 5 bases from V and 7 bases from J, with 6 bases in between. The CDR3 consists of 9 residues. CDR1 and CDR2 from the germline V gene are GTSNPN and SVGIG (reference sequence). The CDR3 reads CAWVLEQYF. The CDR3 DNA sequence: TGTGCCTGGGTGCTAGAGCAGTACTTC.

This rearrangement joins TRBV19 to TRBJ2-3; tentative D call: TRBD2 (5 bases). Germline assignment: CDR1 LNHDA and CDR2 SQIVND (reference sequence). This CDR3 contains 14 residues. With 3 bases removed from V and 5 bases from J, the gap between germline ends came to 12 bases. CDR3 residues: CASSIPGVEDTQYF. The CDR3 region has the DNA TGTGCCAGTAGTATCCCCGGGGTAGAAGATACGCAGTATTTT.

This sequence joins TRBV29-1 and TRBJ2-7; D uncertain. Germline CDR1 is SQVTM and CDR2 is ANQGSEA. The CDR3 consists of 11 residues. V lost 5 bases and J 3 bases, leaving 8 bases between the germline ends. CDR3: CSVIVNYEQYF. DNA of the CDR3: TGCAGCGTTATAGTCAACTACGAGCAGTACTTC.

The chain links TRBV9 to TRBJ1-1; TRBD1 matches 8 bases. CDR1 is SGDLS and CDR2 is YYNGEE in the germline V gene. CDR3 length: 15 residues. V lost 3 bases, J lost 4 bases, and 8 bases stayed unmatched. The CDR3, as DNA: TGTGCCAGCAGCGCCCGACAGGGGCTGGGCACTGAAGCTTTCTTT. Translating it yields CASSARQGLGTEAFF.

V gene TRBV9 combines with J gene TRBJ1-2, with D tentatively TRBD1 (6 bases). Trimming took 5 bases from V and 4 from J, leaving 12 bases between them. Germline CDR1 SGDLS, CDR2 YYNGEE. This CDR3 spans 13 amino acids. In DNA form, the CDR3 reads TGTGCCAGCAGTTTGACAGGTGCCTATGGCTACACCTTC. Translated: CASSLTGAYGYTF.

This sequence joins TRBV10-1 and TRBJ2-7, with D unresolved. Trimming left V 2 bases short and J 4 bases short, with 18 bases between. This CDR3 is built from 16 residues. From germline, CDR1 is WNHNN and CDR2 SYGVQD (reference sequence). The CDR3: CASSEERTVTFYEQYF. In nucleotides, the CDR3 is TGCGCCAGCAGTGAGGAACGCACCGTTACTTTTTACGAGCAGTACTTC.

The DNA for the CDR3 is TGTGCCAGCAGTGAAGTACGGATCCCCTACGAGCAGTACTTC. Residues: CASSEVRIPYEQYF. The rearrangement uses TRBV2 and TRBJ2-7, with D uncertain. Trimming stripped 1 base from V and 2 bases from J, with 9 bases between. In germline, CDR1 is SNHLY, CDR2 FYNNEI. The CDR3 loop spans 14 amino acids.

CDR3: CASSYSTGIYGYTF. In DNA form, the CDR3 reads TGTGCCAGCAGTTACTCCACGGGGATCTATGGCTACACCTTC. The gene calls are TRBV6-5 and TRBJ1-2; D remains ambiguous. V lost 0 bases and J 4 bases, leaving 9 bases between the germline ends. Germline CDR1 and CDR2: MNHEY and SVGAGI. The CDR3 has 14 residues.

In DNA, the CDR3 is TGTGCCAGCAGCAAAGAGGGGGGTATAGGGAATCAGCCCCAGCATTTT. Protein sequence: CASSKEGGIGNQPQHF. J is TRBJ1-5 and V is TRBV21-1. TRBV21-1 is tagged as a pseudogene. The CDR3 covers 16 residues.